Listed below are T cell receptor beta chains from one sample, sequenced in a study of blood T cell repertoires in COVID-19. Sequencing used immunoSEQ multiplex PCR; TCRdb keeps in-frame clones, though not all of them. This sample has over 30,000 clones, with almost 90% found just once. Sequenced: peripheral blood. The receptor set was obtained from a man in his sixties or seventies with acute or convalescent COVID-19. CDR3s include the opening cysteine and the closing phenylalanine or tryptophan. Each record gives: J gene, clone size, V gene, D gene, CDR3 protein, CDR3 DNA. The D gene is left open where the match is weak. Only some rows state a clone size, as once, few, many or a class for expanded clones.

j_gene: TRBJ2-1
abundance: .
v_gene: TRBV7-2
d_gene: .
CDR3aa: CASSPFGARNEQFF
CDR3nt: TGTGCCAGCAGCCCGTTTGGGGCGCGAAATGAGCAGTTCTTC

j_gene: TRBJ2-6
abundance: .
v_gene: TRBV11-3
d_gene: .
CDR3aa: CASSRDSGANVLTF
CDR3nt: TGTGCCAGCAGCCGGGACTCTGGGGCCAACGTCCTGACTTTC

j_gene: TRBJ2-1
abundance: .
v_gene: TRBV6-5
d_gene: TRBD2
CDR3aa: CASTPGLENEQFF
CDR3nt: TGTGCCAGCACCCCGGGACTAGAAAATGAGCAGTTCTTC

j_gene: TRBJ1-2
abundance: once
v_gene: TRBV5-1
d_gene: .
CDR3aa: CASSSLEEGGYYGYTF
CDR3nt: TGCGCCAGCAGCTCACTCGAGGAGGGGGGGTACTATGGCTACACCTTC

j_gene: TRBJ2-7
abundance: .
v_gene: TRBV5-1
d_gene: .
CDR3aa: CASSLDTGRSYEQYF
CDR3nt: TGCGCCAGCAGCTTGGACACAGGGAGATCCTACGAGCAGTACTTC

j_gene: TRBJ1-5
abundance: .
v_gene: TRBV7-2
d_gene: .
CDR3aa: CASSSLNGNQPQHF
CDR3nt: TGTGCCAGCAGCAGTCTTAACGGGAATCAGCCCCAGCATTTT

j_gene: TRBJ2-6
abundance: .
v_gene: TRBV21-1
d_gene: .
CDR3aa: CASSIGVRDLPGANVLTF
CDR3nt: TGTGCCAGCAGCATTGGAGTACGAGATCTTCCTGGGGCCAACGTCCTGACTTTC

j_gene: TRBJ1-2
abundance: .
v_gene: TRBV3-1/TRBV3-2
d_gene: .
CDR3aa: CASSHWGGAGVTF
CDR3nt: TGTGCCAGCAGCCACTGGGGGGGTGCGGGGGTAACCTTC

j_gene: TRBJ2-5
abundance: .
v_gene: TRBV9
d_gene: .
CDR3aa: CASSVASGIQETQYF
CDR3nt: TGTGCCAGCAGCGTAGCATCAGGGATACAAGAGACCCAGTACTTC

j_gene: TRBJ2-1
abundance: .
v_gene: TRBV12-3/TRBV12-4
d_gene: .
CDR3aa: CASSPEVLEQFF
CDR3nt: TGTGCCAGCAGCCCCGAGGTTTTGGAGCAGTTCTTC

j_gene: TRBJ2-1
abundance: .
v_gene: TRBV5-6
d_gene: .
CDR3aa: CASRYTVSSYNEQFF
CDR3nt: TGTGCCAGCAGATACACAGTTTCTTCCTACAATGAGCAGTTCTTC

j_gene: TRBJ2-6
abundance: .
v_gene: TRBV27
d_gene: .
CDR3aa: CASSPATGYFSGANVLTF
CDR3nt: TGTGCCAGCTCTCCCGCGACAGGATACTTCTCTGGGGCCAACGTCCTGACTTTC

j_gene: TRBJ2-3
abundance: .
v_gene: TRBV5-5
d_gene: .
CDR3aa: CASSMGAYTDTQYF
CDR3nt: TGTGCCAGCAGCATGGGGGCCTACACAGATACGCAGTATTTT

j_gene: TRBJ2-7
abundance: .
v_gene: TRBV3-1/TRBV3-2
d_gene: .
CDR3aa: CASTLKFGSYEQYF
CDR3nt: TGTGCCAGCACCCTGAAGTTCGGGAGCTACGAGCAGTACTTC

j_gene: TRBJ1-2
abundance: few
v_gene: TRBV10-3
d_gene: TRBD1
CDR3aa: CAISESTGYGYTF
CDR3nt: TGTGCCATCAGTGAGTCGACAGGGTATGGCTACACCTTC

j_gene: TRBJ2-7
abundance: .
v_gene: TRBV7-2
d_gene: TRBD2
CDR3aa: CASSSGLAFSYEQYF
CDR3nt: TGTGCCAGCAGCTCGGGACTAGCGTTCTCCTACGAGCAGTACTTC

j_gene: TRBJ1-3
abundance: .
v_gene: TRBV7-6
d_gene: .
CDR3aa: CASSPTGGTSSGNTIYF
CDR3nt: TGTGCCAGCAGCCCTACGGGGGGGACAAGCTCTGGAAACACCATATATTTT

j_gene: TRBJ2-1
abundance: .
v_gene: TRBV7-2
d_gene: .
CDR3aa: CASTSFGGPYNEQFF
CDR3nt: TGTGCCAGCACCTCATTCGGGGGGCCCTACAATGAGCAGTTCTTC

j_gene: TRBJ2-3
abundance: .
v_gene: TRBV6-2/TRBV6-3
d_gene: .
CDR3aa: CASSQLRTRAVTQYF
CDR3nt: TGTGCCAGCAGTCAACTTAGGACCAGGGCTGTTACGCAGTATTTT

j_gene: TRBJ2-3
abundance: .
v_gene: TRBV19
d_gene: TRBD2
CDR3aa: CATSTSGRVSGTDTQYF
CDR3nt: TGTGCCACCTCTACTAGCGGGAGGGTTTCGGGCACAGATACGCAGTATTTT

j_gene: TRBJ2-3
abundance: .
v_gene: TRBV19
d_gene: TRBD2
CDR3aa: CASSSVYAGEDTQYF
CDR3nt: TGTGCCAGTAGTTCCGTCTACGCGGGGGAGGATACGCAGTATTTT

j_gene: TRBJ2-5
abundance: .
v_gene: TRBV18
d_gene: TRBD2
CDR3aa: CASSPQRGVGETQYF
CDR3nt: TGTGCCAGCTCACCCCAGCGGGGAGTAGGAGAGACCCAGTACTTC

j_gene: TRBJ1-5
abundance: .
v_gene: TRBV28
d_gene: .
CDR3aa: CASSLLQGGQPQHF
CDR3nt: TGTGCCAGCAGTTTACTTCAGGGAGGTCAGCCCCAGCATTTT

j_gene: TRBJ1-4
abundance: .
v_gene: TRBV7-8
d_gene: TRBD1
CDR3aa: CASSFGTGGEKLFF
CDR3nt: TGTGCCAGCAGCTTCGGGACAGGGGGTGAAAAACTGTTTTTT

j_gene: TRBJ2-1
abundance: .
v_gene: TRBV28
d_gene: TRBD1
CDR3aa: CASSYNPGQGTDEQFF
CDR3nt: TGTGCCAGCAGTTATAATCCGGGACAGGGGACCGATGAGCAGTTCTTC

j_gene: TRBJ1-1
abundance: .
v_gene: TRBV3-1/TRBV3-2
d_gene: .
CDR3aa: CASSLQVDTEAFF
CDR3nt: TGTGCCAGCAGCCTTCAGGTGGACACTGAAGCTTTCTTT

j_gene: TRBJ1-3
abundance: few
v_gene: TRBV6-2/TRBV6-3
d_gene: .
CDR3aa: CASSSTYASSGNTIYF
CDR3nt: TGTGCCAGCAGTTCCACATACGCAAGCTCTGGAAACACCATATATTTT

j_gene: TRBJ1-5
abundance: .
v_gene: TRBV2
d_gene: TRBD1
CDR3aa: CASSEQAGGSQPQHF
CDR3nt: TGTGCCAGCAGTGAGCAAGCAGGGGGCAGTCAGCCCCAGCATTTT

j_gene: TRBJ2-5
abundance: .
v_gene: TRBV12-2
d_gene: .
CDR3aa: CASPPGGRVRKVDPSYQETQYF
CDR3nt: TGTGCAAGCCCCCCCGGGGGGAGGGTCCGGAAAGTGGATCCTTCGTACCAAGAGACCCAGTACTTC

j_gene: TRBJ2-5
abundance: .
v_gene: TRBV7-3
d_gene: .
CDR3aa: CASSLLSQETQYF
CDR3nt: TGTGCCAGCAGCTTACTATCCCAAGAGACCCAGTACTTC

j_gene: TRBJ1-4
abundance: few
v_gene: TRBV20-1
d_gene: TRBD1
CDR3aa: CSASPGQGDEKLFF
CDR3nt: TGCAGTGCTAGTCCGGGACAGGGGGATGAAAAACTGTTTTTT

j_gene: TRBJ2-3
abundance: .
v_gene: TRBV15
d_gene: TRBD2
CDR3aa: CATSMTSGSTDTQYF
CDR3nt: TGTGCCACCAGCATGACTAGCGGTAGCACAGATACGCAGTATTTT

j_gene: TRBJ1-6
abundance: once
v_gene: TRBV20-1
d_gene: TRBD1
CDR3aa: CSASGQGSSPLHF
CDR3nt: TGCAGTGCTAGTGGACAGGGGAGCTCACCCCTCCACTTT

j_gene: TRBJ2-5
abundance: .
v_gene: TRBV7-9
d_gene: TRBD1
CDR3aa: CASSSGGAPQETQYF
CDR3nt: TGTGCCAGCAGTTCAGGGGGCGCCCCCCAAGAGACCCAGTACTTC

j_gene: TRBJ1-1
abundance: .
v_gene: TRBV18
d_gene: .
CDR3aa: CASSIDWNTEAFF
CDR3nt: TGTGCCAGCTCAATCGACTGGAACACTGAAGCTTTCTTT

j_gene: TRBJ2-7
abundance: .
v_gene: TRBV19
d_gene: TRBD1
CDR3aa: CASSPGTGGGYEQYF
CDR3nt: TGTGCCAGTAGTCCCGGGACAGGGGGGGGATACGAGCAGTACTTC

j_gene: TRBJ1-1
abundance: .
v_gene: TRBV4-2
d_gene: TRBD1
CDR3aa: CASSQGQGLNTEAFF
CDR3nt: TGTGCCAGCAGCCAGGGACAGGGATTGAACACTGAAGCTTTCTTT

j_gene: TRBJ1-4
abundance: medium-sized
v_gene: TRBV27
d_gene: .
CDR3aa: CASSPRATNEKLFF
CDR3nt: TGTGCCAGCAGCCCCAGGGCCACTAATGAAAAACTGTTTTTT

j_gene: TRBJ2-1
abundance: .
v_gene: TRBV20-1
d_gene: TRBD2
CDR3aa: CSASTTSGSPNEQFF
CDR3nt: TGCAGTGCTAGTACCACTAGCGGGTCCCCCAATGAGCAGTTCTTC

j_gene: TRBJ1-2
abundance: .
v_gene: TRBV7-9
d_gene: TRBD1
CDR3aa: CASRATGTGGPIIYGYTF
CDR3nt: TGTGCCAGCAGAGCCACCGGGACAGGGGGCCCAATAATCTATGGCTACACCTTC

j_gene: TRBJ1-1
abundance: .
v_gene: TRBV28
d_gene: .
CDR3aa: CASSFQDRPTEAFF
CDR3nt: TGTGCCAGCAGTTTCCAGGACAGACCCACTGAAGCTTTCTTT

j_gene: TRBJ1-5
abundance: .
v_gene: TRBV19
d_gene: .
CDR3aa: CASRFNGVSNQPQHF
CDR3nt: TGTGCCAGTAGATTCAACGGGGTGAGCAATCAGCCCCAGCATTTT

j_gene: TRBJ2-2
abundance: .
v_gene: TRBV6-1
d_gene: .
CDR3aa: CASSEARFGTGELFF
CDR3nt: TGTGCCAGCAGTGAAGCGAGATTCGGTACCGGGGAGCTGTTTTTT

j_gene: TRBJ2-7
abundance: .
v_gene: TRBV27
d_gene: TRBD1
CDR3aa: CASSRQGGEQYF
CDR3nt: TGTGCCAGCAGTCGACAGGGGGGCGAGCAGTACTTC